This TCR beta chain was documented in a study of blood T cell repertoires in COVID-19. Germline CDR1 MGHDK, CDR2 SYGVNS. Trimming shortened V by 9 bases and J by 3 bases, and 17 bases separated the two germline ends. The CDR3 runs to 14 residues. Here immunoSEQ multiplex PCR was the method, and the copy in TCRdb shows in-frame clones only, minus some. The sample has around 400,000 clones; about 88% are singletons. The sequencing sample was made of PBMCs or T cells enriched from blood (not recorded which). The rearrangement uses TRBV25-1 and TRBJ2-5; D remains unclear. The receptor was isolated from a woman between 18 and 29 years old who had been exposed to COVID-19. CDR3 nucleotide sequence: TGTGCCAGTTCCCTCGAGGCCCACAAAGAGACCCAGTACTTC. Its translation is CASSLEAHKETQYF. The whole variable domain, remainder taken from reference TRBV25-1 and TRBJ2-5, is EADIYQTPRYLVIGTGKKITLECSQTMGHDKMYWYQQDPGMELHLIHYSYGVNSTEKGDLSSESTVSRIRTEHFPLTLESARPSHTSQYLCASSLEAHKETQYFGPGTRLLVL.